The text below deals with one T cell receptor beta chain. Its antigen is unidentified. Generated by immunoSEQ multiplex PCR, the TCRdb table keeps only in-frame clones and is missing some. Among under 200,000 clones listed, 88% were seen once. This entry comes from a study of T cell responses to AZD1222 COVID-19 vaccine. Overall study results and limits: Samples come after the peak T cell response, not at day 14. There were vaccine-associated CD4 TCRs across spike, dominant at 160-218 and 743-854. AZD1222 recipients seropositive at baseline numbered only 5 to 7.

The germline V gene encodes CDR1 SNHLY and CDR2 FYNNEI. This CDR3 is built from 14 residues. V shed 10 bases and J 4 bases; nucleotides not matched to a gene: 12. The chain is built from TRBV2 and TRBJ2-7; 8 bases agree with TRBD2. Sequenced here: peripheral blood, sampled 28 days after the second AZD1222 dose. The sequence was collected from an adult who received the AZD1222 COVID-19 vaccine. The DNA for the CDR3 is TGTGCCAAAGGCGGGCGGCGGGAGGCTTACGAGCAGTACTTC. This gives the protein CAKGGRREAYEQYF.